This passage covers 22 T cell receptor beta chains from one sample sequenced in a study of shared clonotypes between healthy human individuals. Clones were read by immunoSEQ multiplex PCR, and TCRdb kept only the in-frame ones, dropping some. Among about 1 million clones listed, about 70% were seen once. What was sequenced was memory CD4+ T cells sorted from blood. Subset of the sample: CD45RA-negative fraction. These receptors were taken from a man younger than 30 in good health.

The rearrangement links TRBV19 to TRBJ2-2, with D maybe TRBD1 (5 bases). The germline V gene encodes CDR1 LNHDA and CDR2 SQIVND (reference sequence). Trimming removed 4 bases at V and 2 bases at J, with 11 bases between. This CDR3 is 15 amino acids long. DNA of the CDR3: TGTGCCAGTAGTAGAGCGACAGATAACACCGGGGAGCTGTTTTTT. This codes for CASSRATDNTGELFF.

On this clone: Other DNA sequences in this sample translate to the same CDR3. The chain couples TRBV6-5 to TRBJ2-7; the match to TRBD2 covers 12 bases. The CDR3 has 15 residues. Germline loops: CDR1 MNHEY, CDR2 SVGAGI. Trimming cost V 4 bases and J 3 bases; bases outside gene matches: 4. The CDR3 DNA is TGTGCCAGCAGTTCCGGACTAGCGGGGAACTACGAGCAGTACTTC. This encodes CASSSGLAGNYEQYF.

The chain carries TRBV6-6 and TRBJ1-1; D is unresolved. Germline CDR1 MNHNY, CDR2 SVGAGI (reference sequence). This CDR3 region has 12 residues. The V end lost 6 bases, the J end lost 1 base, and 6 bases lay between the germline ends. CDR3 residues: CASRLENTEAFF. The CDR3 DNA sequence: TGTGCCAGCAGGTTAGAGAACACTGAAGCTTTCTTT.

The CDR3 here is CAWSGGQGPQETQYF. The CDR3 nucleotides are TGTGCCTGGAGTGGGGGACAGGGGCCTCAAGAGACCCAGTACTTC. The chain uses TRBV30 and TRBJ2-5; the match to TRBD1 covers 10 bases. The germline V gene encodes CDR1 GTSNPN and CDR2 SVGIG (reference sequence). CDR3 size: 15 residues. V gave up 1 base and J gave up 2 bases; unmatched junction bases: 4.

This clone was seen once. The chain employs TRBV7-2 and TRBJ1-3; D gene unclear. V was pared by 5 bases and J by 4 bases, with 18 bases between. CDR1 SGHTA and CDR2 FQGNSA come from the germline V gene. The CDR3 sequence is 16 residues long. The CDR3 bases are TGTGCCAGCAGCCCGCTGGGGTCGTTTACGGGAAACACCATATATTTT. This codes for CASSPLGSFTGNTIYF.

CDR3 sequence (DNA): TGTGCCAGCAGTGAACCCCAGGGGACCAGTTCACCCCTCCACTTT. Protein: CASSEPQGTSSPLHF. The chain uses TRBV2 and TRBJ1-6; weak D call: TRBD1 (6 bases). Trimming removed 2 bases at V and 9 bases at J, with 14 bases between. Germline CDR1 is SNHLY and CDR2 is FYNNEI. The CDR3 contains 15 residues.

CDR3 DNA sequence: TGTGCCAGCAGCCCAGGGACTGGGGCCAACGTCCTGACTTTC. It specifies CASSPGTGANVLTF. V is TRBV2 and J is TRBJ2-6, with D perhaps TRBD1 (5 bases). The CDR3 consists of 14 residues. CDR1 is SNHLY, CDR2 FYNNEI, per germline. V gave up 6 bases and J gave up 2 bases, with 8 bases separating them.

In DNA, the CDR3 is TGTGCCAGCTCCCCCGGGCAGGGGGCCGGCTACACCTTC. It translates to CASSPGQGAGYTF. This chain joins TRBV18 and TRBJ1-2; TRBD1 matches at 8 bases. The CDR3 sequence is 13 residues long. Germline V gene lookup returns CDR1 KGHSH and CDR2 LQKENI. Trimming cost V 6 bases and J 8 bases; bases outside gene matches: 8.

Details on this clone: The sample has other DNA sequences that encode this CDR3 too. The V call is TRBV5-1, the J call TRBJ2-7; 12 bases align to TRBD2. Trimming took 7 bases from V and 1 from J; bases not matched to a gene: 3. This CDR3 is 14 amino acids long. From germline, CDR1 is SGHRS and CDR2 YFSETQ. CDR3 sequence: CASSTSGGSYEQYF. The CDR3 nucleotides are TGCGCCAGCTCGACTAGCGGGGGTTCCTACGAGCAGTACTTC.

This clone came up many times. The chain uses TRBV10-3 and TRBJ2-2, with 7 bases lining up with TRBD1. Germline CDR1 ENHRY, CDR2 SYGVKD. The trim removed 6 bases at V and 2 bases at J, leaving 3 bases unmatched. The CDR3 extends over 14 amino acids. The DNA of the CDR3 is TGTGCCATCAGAGACAGGGCCAACACCGGGGAGCTGTTTTTT. Residues: CAIRDRANTGELFF.

The chain joins TRBV10-2 to TRBJ2-1; D perhaps matches TRBD1 (6 bases). The CDR3 runs 16 residues. CDR1 WSHSY and CDR2 SAAADI come from the germline V gene. Trimming cost V 7 bases and J 1 base, with 17 bases left between them. The CDR3 DNA follows: TGCGCCAGCACCGACAGGTCAGGGGTATCCTACAATGAGCAGTTCTTC. Its translation: CASTDRSGVSYNEQFF.

J is TRBJ1-1 and V is TRBV5-1; D is undetermined. Germline-derived CDR1 and CDR2 are SGHRS and YFSETQ. The CDR3 spans 13 residues. V dropped 7 bases and J dropped 8 bases, with 18 bases sitting between them. CDR3 loop: CASSHSPAGEAFF. CDR3 nucleotides: TGCGCCAGCTCTCATTCGCCCGCGGGAGAAGCTTTCTTT. Using reference TRBV5-1 and TRBJ1-1 for the parts outside the CDR3, the full variable domain is KAGVTQTPRYLIKTRGQQVTLSCSPISGHRSVSWYQQTPGQGLQFLFEYFSETQRNKGNFPGRFSGRQFSNSRSEMNVSTLELGDSALYLCASSHSPAGEAFFGQGTRLTVV.

This chain joins TRBV5-1 and TRBJ2-2, with 9 bases lining up with TRBD2. CDR1 is SGHRS, CDR2 YFSETQ, per germline. V was clipped by 3 bases and J by 6 bases; unmatched bases: 9. The CDR3 sequence is 16 residues long. The CDR3: CASSSRGSGSSGELFF. As DNA, the CDR3 is TGCGCCAGCAGCTCCCGGGGTAGCGGGAGCTCCGGGGAGCTGTTTTTT.

V and J are TRBV7-6 and TRBJ2-6; D possibly uses TRBD1 or TRBD2 (5 bases each). Trimming took off 2 bases at V and 0 bases at J, with 14 bases between the two ends. From germline, CDR1 is SGHVS and CDR2 FNYEAQ. The CDR3 loop spans 18 amino acids. CDR3 in DNA: TGTGCCAGCAGCTTATTGGGACCTATAAACTCTGGGGCCAACGTCCTGACTTTC. This translates into CASSLLGPINSGANVLTF.

The V gene is TRBV5-1, the J gene TRBJ2-3, with 7 bases matching TRBD1. The CDR3 covers 14 residues. J gave up 4 bases and V 3 bases, and 5 bases lay outside the gene matches. Germline CDR1 and CDR2: SGHRS and YFSETQ. The CDR3 DNA reads TGCGCCAGCAGCTGGGACAGCCTTTCAGATACGCAGTATTTT. Residues: CASSWDSLSDTQYF.

The V and J genes are TRBV9 and TRBJ2-2, with D perhaps being TRBD1 or TRBD2 (6 bases each). Per germline, CDR1 SGDLS and CDR2 YYNGEE. The length of the CDR3 is 17 residues. The germline V and J ends were trimmed by 1 base and 5 bases, with 18 bases remaining between them. The CDR3 is CASSVTGALRSTGELFF. CDR3 DNA: TGTGCCAGCAGCGTAACGGGGGCCCTTCGAAGTACCGGGGAGCTGTTTTTT.

The rearrangement joins TRBV13 to TRBJ2-3; D unresolved. Deletions cut 1 base from V and 1 base from J, with 9 bases between. The CDR3 has 15 amino acids. CDR1 and CDR2 from the germline V gene are PRHDT and FYEKMQ (reference sequence). CDR3 bases: TGTGCCAGCAGCTTAGACTTGAGAGGCACAGATACGCAGTATTTT. It specifies CASSLDLRGTDTQYF.

The V gene is TRBV14, the J gene TRBJ2-1, with D possibly being TRBD1 (5 bases). This CDR3 region has 13 residues. Germline V gene lookup returns CDR1 SGHDN and CDR2 FVKESK. Trimming removed 0 bases from V and 8 bases from J, with 8 bases in between. The CDR3 bases are TGTGCCAGCAGCCAAGATCAGGGTTATGAGCAGTTCTTC. Protein: CASSQDQGYEQFF.

The V call is TRBV29-1, the J call TRBJ2-7; 11 bases agree with TRBD2. This CDR3 region has 13 residues. The V gene end was trimmed by 5 bases and the J gene end by 3 bases; junction bases not matched to a gene: 3. CDR1 is SQVTM, CDR2 ANQGSEA, per germline. CDR3 coding DNA: TGCAGCGTTTCCGGGACTAGCGGCTACGAGCAGTACTTC. Residues: CSVSGTSGYEQYF.

V gene TRBV4-1 combines with J gene TRBJ2-2; D is uncertain. Germline CDR1 reads MGHRA; CDR2 reads YSYEKL. This CDR3 spans 13 amino acids. The V end lost 0 bases, the J end lost 6 bases, and 5 bases lay between the germline ends. The CDR3 sequence: CASSQDWAGELFF. CDR3 coding DNA: TGCGCCAGCAGCCAAGATTGGGCCGGGGAGCTGTTTTTT.

J is TRBJ2-7 and V is TRBV30; D possibly corresponds to TRBD2 (7 bases). This CDR3 spans 14 amino acids. Germline assignment: CDR1 GTSNPN and CDR2 SVGIG (reference sequence). V dropped 5 bases and J dropped 1 base, with 15 bases sitting between them. Here the CDR3 DNA reads TGTGCCTGGGGCCGTGGGGGGGCATCCTACGAGCAGTACTTC. Encoded protein: CAWGRGGASYEQYF.

This clone was seen only a few times. Distinct nucleotide sequences in the sample also encode this CDR3. The genes are TRBV7-9 and TRBJ1-1; no clear D. The CDR3 has 14 amino acids. Between the trimmed V and J ends, which lost 1 base and 2 bases, there was a span of 8 bases. Per germline, CDR1 SEHNR and CDR2 FQNEAQ (reference sequence). The CDR3 DNA is TGTGCCAGCAGCTTAGGTGTCGGCAACACTGAAGCTTTCTTT. Amino acid sequence: CASSLGVGNTEAFF.